This T cell receptor beta chain was sequenced in a study of early T cells in non-severe SARS-CoV-2 infection. Findings and limits, study-wide: VDJdb matching favored anti-spike CD8 responses, missing private and CD4 specificities.

The CDR3 contains 16 residues. Germline lookup yields CDR1 LGHNA and CDR2 YNFKEQ. With V trimmed by 4 bases and J by 9 bases, 10 bases remained unmatched. Concerning this clonotype itself: Its antigen remains unknown.

In TCRdb, the 5' RACE reads were re-called with MiXCR into one record per CDR3 protein. The table records over 45,000 distinct CDR3 sequences, 5% to 7.5% of them present only once. The chain carries TRBV4-2 and TRBJ2-1; 12 bases fit TRBD2. This sample comprised whole blood, obtained at baseline. This receptor was taken from an adult who was a healthcare worker with PCR-confirmed SARS-CoV-2 infection or an uninfected control (not recorded which). CDR3 region: CASSPGLRLAGAEQFF. For the CDR3, the DNA is TGTGCCAGCAGCCCCGGGTTAAGACTAGCGGGGGCTGAGCAGTTCTTC.